Below are 27 T cell receptor beta chains sequenced from a single sample in a study of shared clonotypes between healthy human individuals. Positive CCR7 selection of CD45RO-negative cells yielded the naive CD8 cells, and terminally differentiated effector memory CD45RA+ cells were excluded. The table came from immunoSEQ multiplex PCR; TCRdb's copy has only in-frame clones and leaves some out. Of roughly 2 million clones detected, about 94% appear once; the ten largest clones hold 0.9% to 1.4%. The specimen was naive CD8+ T cells sorted from blood. These receptors all come from a man aged 18-30 years in good health.

Note on this clone: The sample carries other DNA sequences with the same CDR3. The CDR3: CASSLGQFGELFF. As DNA, the CDR3 is TGTGCCAGCAGTTTGGGGCAGTTCGGGGAGCTGTTTTTT. The chain is built from TRBV27 and TRBJ2-2; TRBD1 is a possible D gene (5 bases). V was cut by 3 bases and J by 7 bases, with 9 bases left in between. The CDR3 sequence is 13 residues long. CDR1 and CDR2 from the germline V gene are MNHEY and SMNVEV (reference sequence).

V usage is TRBV4-1 and J usage is TRBJ1-1; possible D gene TRBD1, 6 bases. CDR1 and CDR2 (germline): MGHRA, YSYEKL. The CDR3 spans 16 residues. Trimming stripped 0 bases from V and 6 bases from J, with 17 bases between. CDR3 amino acids: CASSQDFAIQGSEAFF. The CDR3 DNA reads TGCGCCAGCAGCCAAGACTTCGCTATACAGGGATCTGAAGCTTTCTTT.

This chain joins TRBV11-2 and TRBJ2-1; possibly TRBD1 for D (6 bases). Deletions cut 3 bases from V and 8 bases from J, with 11 bases between. This CDR3 is built from 13 residues. Germline assignment: CDR1 SGHAT and CDR2 FQNNGV. The CDR3: CASSFHPGDEQFF. The CDR3 nucleotides are TGTGCCAGCAGCTTCCATCCAGGGGATGAGCAGTTCTTC.

The chain employs TRBV4-1 and TRBJ2-7; either TRBD1 or TRBD2 may supply D (6 bases each). This CDR3 has 15 residues. Deletions cut 4 bases from V and 0 bases from J, with 13 bases between. From germline, CDR1 is MGHRA and CDR2 YSYEKL. The CDR3 is CASSPQGGISYEQYF. The CDR3 DNA reads TGCGCCAGCAGCCCCCAAGGGGGGATCTCCTACGAGCAGTACTTC.

The chain carries TRBV25-1 and TRBJ2-5; 8 bases agree with TRBD2. CDR1 and CDR2 from the germline V gene are MGHDK and SYGVNS. The CDR3 is 18 residues long. J lost 2 bases, V lost 0 bases, and 11 bases had no gene match. CDR3 sequence reads: CASSEYPFGGAHQETQYF. The CDR3 bases are TGTGCCAGCAGTGAATACCCGTTCGGGGGGGCGCATCAAGAGACCCAGTACTTC.

The chain recombines TRBV7-8 with TRBJ2-7; D is undetermined. Deletions cut 0 bases from V and 6 bases from J, with 12 bases between. CDR1 is SGHVS, CDR2 FQNEAQ, per germline. The length of the CDR3 is 14 residues. The chain's CDR3 is CASSLALPSGEQYF. DNA for the CDR3: TGTGCCAGCAGCTTAGCCCTCCCCTCCGGCGAGCAGTACTTC.

This sequence joins TRBV11-2 and TRBJ1-6; unclear D gene. The length of the CDR3 is 15 residues. V lost 4 bases, J lost 13 bases, and 20 bases lay in between. Germline-derived CDR1 and CDR2 are SGHAT and FQNNGV. The CDR3, as DNA: TGTGCCAGCAGCTCCAACGACCTACTAGAAGGTCCCCTCCACTTT. It is translated as CASSSNDLLEGPLHF.

The chain has TRBV27 and TRBJ2-1; a possible D gene is TRBD1 (6 bases). CDR3 length equals 13 residues. Trimming pared 6 bases from V and 2 bases from J, leaving 8 bases between. Germline loops: CDR1 MNHEY, CDR2 SMNVEV (reference sequence). The CDR3 region is CASRGGTYNEQFF. Written as DNA, the CDR3 is TGTGCCAGCAGAGGGGGAACCTACAATGAGCAGTTCTTC.

This chain uses TRBV4-1 with TRBJ2-1; 8 nucleotides align to TRBD1. The J segment lost 5 bases and the V segment lost 0 bases, leaving 12 bases of the junction unmatched. This CDR3 has 18 residues. The germline gives CDR1 MGHRA, CDR2 YSYEKL. The CDR3 DNA reads TGCGCCAGCAGCCAAGAACCAAGGCCAGGGGGCATCCACAATGAGCAGTTCTTC. Translating gives CASSQEPRPGGIHNEQFF.

The chain recombines TRBV12-5 with TRBJ2-1; D may be TRBD1 or TRBD2 (5 bases each). This CDR3 is built from 17 residues. Deletions cut 2 bases from V and 4 bases from J, with 18 bases between. Germline CDR1 LGHNT, CDR2 FRNRAP. CDR3 sequence reads: CASGLSSGTWGYNEQFF. CDR3 DNA sequence: TGTGCTAGTGGTTTGTCCTCCGGGACGTGGGGATACAATGAGCAGTTCTTC.

The table lists this clone with a few counts. Different DNA sequences within this sample yield the same CDR3. The V and J genes are TRBV6-5 and TRBJ1-6; 7 positions match TRBD1. From germline, CDR1 is MNHEY and CDR2 SVGAGI. CDR3 length: 14 amino acids. Trimming cost V 5 bases and J 5 bases; bases outside gene matches: 3. CDR3 residues: CASSPTGDNSPLHF. The CDR3 nucleotides are TGTGCCAGCAGTCCCACAGGGGATAATTCACCCCTCCACTTT.

V is TRBV27 and J is TRBJ2-7, with D perhaps matching TRBD1 (6 bases). From germline, CDR1 is MNHEY and CDR2 SMNVEV (reference sequence). Between the trimmed V and J ends, which lost 5 bases and 6 bases, there was a span of 14 bases. The CDR3 sequence is 13 residues long. CDR3 bases: TGTGCCAGCAGTCACAACAGGGTTAGCGAGCAGTACTTC. This translates into CASSHNRVSEQYF.

This clone appeared a single time. The chain has TRBV30 and TRBJ2-7; D not certain. This CDR3 comprises 13 residues. Germline V lookup: CDR1 GTSNPN, CDR2 SVGIG (reference sequence). V was shortened by 4 bases and J by 1 base, with 11 bases between the two germline ends. The CDR3 DNA reads as TGTGCCTGGACCCACGGACCTTCCTACGAGCAGTACTTC. Its protein is CAWTHGPSYEQYF.

The chain has TRBV10-2 and TRBJ2-2; D unclear. The CDR3 sequence is 14 residues long. Germline loops: CDR1 WSHSY, CDR2 SAAADI. Trimming cost V 3 bases and J 7 bases, with 12 bases left between them. The CDR3 here is CASSDSVLGGELFF. CDR3 nucleotides: TGCGCCAGCAGTGACTCCGTTTTGGGCGGGGAGCTGTTTTTT.

The chain carries TRBV29-1 and TRBJ2-5; 11 positions agree with TRBD2. With V trimmed by 4 bases and J by 3 bases, 4 bases remained unmatched. CDR3 length equals 14 residues. CDR1 is SQVTM, CDR2 ANQGSEA, per germline. This CDR3 reads CSVARGLAEETQYF. The CDR3 DNA is TGCAGCGTTGCTAGGGGACTAGCGGAAGAGACCCAGTACTTC.

V and J are TRBV9 and TRBJ2-5; TRBD1 might be the D (6 bases). Trimming pared 3 bases from V and 5 bases from J, leaving 17 bases between. The length of the CDR3 is 15 residues. CDR1 is SGDLS and CDR2 is YYNGEE in the germline V gene. This CDR3 is CASSAEQGTGETQYF. CDR3 DNA sequence: TGTGCCAGCAGCGCAGAACAGGGTACGGGGGAGACCCAGTACTTC.

The chain links TRBV2 to TRBJ2-1; possible D gene TRBD2, 6 bases. In germline, CDR1 is SNHLY, CDR2 FYNNEI. V lost 3 bases and J lost 2, with 17 bases in between. The CDR3 has 17 residues. This CDR3 is CASSDGDWRSAYNEQFF. The CDR3 coding sequence is TGTGCCAGCAGTGACGGGGACTGGCGTTCCGCCTACAATGAGCAGTTCTTC.

This clone occurred once. Within the sample, other DNA sequences also encode this same CDR3. This chain uses TRBV5-1 with TRBJ2-7; the D is unclear. V was cut by 0 bases and J by 3 bases, with 10 bases left in between. CDR3 size: 14 residues. Germline V gene sequence: CDR1 SGHRS, CDR2 YFSETQ. In DNA form, the CDR3 reads TGCGCCAGCAGCTTGGAGGGCTTCAGCTACGAGCAGTACTTC. Protein: CASSLEGFSYEQYF.

The chain combines TRBV7-6 with TRBJ2-1, with 7 positions matching TRBD1. The CDR3 is 13 residues long. The V and J ends lost 4 bases and 7 bases, in that order; junction bases with no gene match: 4. Germline V lookup: CDR1 SGHVS, CDR2 FNYEAQ. DNA for the CDR3: TGTGCCAGCAGCTCCGTACAGGGGAATGAGCAGTTCTTC. This codes for CASSSVQGNEQFF.

The chain recombines TRBV28 with TRBJ2-1; maybe TRBD2 (6 bases). Trimming pared 5 bases from V and 2 bases from J, leaving 13 bases between. The CDR3 loop spans 15 amino acids. Germline CDR1 MDHEN, CDR2 SYDVKM. CDR3: CASSSGGATYNEQFF. The CDR3 nucleotides are TGTGCCAGCAGTAGTGGCGGGGCCACCTACAATGAGCAGTTCTTC. Variable domain in full (rest from reference TRBV28 and TRBJ2-1): DVKVTQSSRYLVKRTGEKVFLECVQDMDHENMFWYRQDPGLGLRLIYFSYDVKMKEKGDIPEGYSVSREKKERFSLILESASTNQTSMYLCASSSGGATYNEQFFGPGTRLTVL.

The rearrangement joins TRBV10-2 to TRBJ2-3; 8 bases map to TRBD2. The CDR3 contains 14 residues. J was trimmed by 6 bases and V by 5 bases; bases with no gene match: 7. Germline V lookup: CDR1 WSHSY, CDR2 SAAADI. The chain's CDR3 is CASSPREGLDTQYF. As DNA, the CDR3 is TGCGCCAGCAGTCCACGGGAGGGGTTGGATACGCAGTATTTT.

This chain joins TRBV5-6 and TRBJ2-5; D might be TRBD1 (6 bases). Per the germline V gene, CDR1 is SGHDT and CDR2 is YYEEEE. V was clipped by 0 bases and J by 5 bases, with 20 bases between them. The CDR3 covers 17 residues. The CDR3 reads CASSLVSYRVGGETQYF. The CDR3 DNA follows: TGTGCCAGCAGCTTGGTCTCTTACAGGGTTGGCGGGGAGACCCAGTACTTC. The variable domain in full, with the rest retrieved from reference TRBV5-6 and TRBJ2-5, is DAGVTQSPTHLIKTRGQQVTLRCSPKSGHDTVSWYQQALGQGPQFIFQYYEEEERQRGNFPDRFSGHQFPNYSSELNVNALLLGDSALYLCASSLVSYRVGGETQYFGPGTRLLVL.

This clone appeared once. The chain uses TRBV27 and TRBJ1-1; D is uncertain. The CDR3 sequence is 13 residues long. Trimming took off 5 bases at V and 3 bases at J, with 10 bases between the two ends. CDR1 and CDR2 (germline): MNHEY, SMNVEV (reference sequence). Written as DNA, the CDR3 is TGTGCCAGCAGTCTTGTCTGGGACACTGAAGCTTTCTTT. It specifies CASSLVWDTEAFF.

This clone was counted a few times. The chain couples TRBV19 to TRBJ1-1, with D tentatively TRBD1 (5 bases). Germline V gene data show CDR1 as LNHDA and CDR2 as SQIVND (reference sequence). The CDR3 extends over 13 amino acids. Trimming removed 6 bases from V and 5 bases from J, with 13 bases in between. CDR3 amino acids: CASSPGPMTEAFF. In nucleotides, the CDR3 is TGTGCCAGTAGCCCGGGACCGATGACTGAAGCTTTCTTT.

The chain carries TRBV18 and TRBJ2-7, with D maybe TRBD1 (7 bases). The length of the CDR3 is 14 residues. Trimming removed 2 bases at V and 4 bases at J, with 12 bases between. The germline V gene encodes CDR1 KGHSH and CDR2 LQKENI. The CDR3 nucleotides are TGTGCCAGCTCACCAGCAGGGGGGCGGTACGAGCAGTACTTC. The encoded protein is CASSPAGGRYEQYF.

CDR3 nucleotide sequence: TGTGCCAGCAGTTTATCGGGGGTAGAACCGTTCTACGAGCAGTACTTC. Translation: CASSLSGVEPFYEQYF. The chain combines TRBV27 with TRBJ2-7; the D call may be TRBD1 or TRBD2 (5 bases each). Trimming took off 0 bases at V and 3 bases at J, with 15 bases between the two ends. The CDR3 extends over 16 amino acids. Germline values: CDR1 MNHEY, CDR2 SMNVEV (reference sequence).

The CDR3, as DNA: TGTGCCAGCAGTACGGACAGGGCCCTCTACGAGCAGTACTTC. This encodes CASSTDRALYEQYF. The chain joins TRBV27 to TRBJ2-7, with 8 positions matching TRBD1. This CDR3 is built from 14 residues. Trimming at V came to 5 bases and at J to 3 bases, leaving 6 bases not matched to a gene. The germline CDR1 and CDR2 sequences are MNHEY and SMNVEV (reference sequence).